A single sample is the source of the 26 T cell receptor beta chains below, sequenced in a study of T cells in Graves' hyperthyroidism and ophthalmopathy. RNA transcripts yielded amplified TCR beta CDR3 regions. Initially, a first-round RT-PCR of the TCR CDR3 employed the HTBI primer set. TCRdb processed the multiplex PCR reads anew with MiXCR; each CDR3 protein has one entry. Of hundreds of thousands of distinct CDR3 sequences listed, roughly a quarter are singletons. The sequenced material came from blood. These receptors all come from a woman aged 25-40 years with Graves' ophthalmopathy.

This clonotype has at least ten counts. The V and J genes are TRBV6-2 or TRBV6-3 and TRBJ2-7; D remains ambiguous. The CDR3 consists of 14 residues. Germline CDR1 reads MNHEY; CDR2 reads SVGEGT. V shed 6 bases and J shed 4 bases, with 16 bases lying between them. In DNA form, the CDR3 reads TGTGCCAGCAGCAACGGACCAGCCCCTTACGAGCAGTACTTC. It yields the protein CASSNGPAPYEQYF.

This clonotype was found a few times. The genes are TRBV12-5 and TRBJ2-2, with D possibly being TRBD2 (7 bases). V lost 0 bases and J lost 5, with 13 bases in between. The CDR3 is 16 residues long. Germline loops: CDR1 LGHNT, CDR2 FRNRAP. The CDR3 protein is CASGLVRAGATGELFF. DNA for the CDR3: TGTGCTAGTGGTTTGGTACGTGCGGGGGCAACCGGGGAGCTGTTTTTT. Full variable domain (outside the CDR3, taken from reference TRBV12-5 and TRBJ2-2): DARVTQTPRHKVTEMGQEVTMRCQPILGHNTVFWYRQTMMQGLELLAYFRNRAPLDDSGMPKDRFSAEMPDATLATLKIQPSEPRDSAVYFCASGLVRAGATGELFFGEGSRLTVL.

This clonotype was counted ten times or more. The V and J genes are TRBV27 and TRBJ1-2; 7 positions match TRBD1. J was trimmed by 7 bases and V by 5 bases; bases with no gene match: 16. The CDR3 runs 16 residues. Germline V gene lookup returns CDR1 MNHEY and CDR2 SMNVEV (reference sequence). The CDR3 bases are TGTGCCAGCAGTCCATACATGACAGGGCGGATTGCTGGCTACACCTTC. Translation: CASSPYMTGRIAGYTF.

This clonotype occurred many times. CDR3 region: CASSPGTGDSPLHF. In DNA form, the CDR3 reads TGTGCCAGCAGCCCCGGGACAGGGGATTCACCCCTCCACTTT. The chain couples TRBV7-6 to TRBJ1-6; 10 nucleotides agree with TRBD1. The germline CDR1 and CDR2 sequences are SGHVS and FNYEAQ. The CDR3 has 14 residues. V shed 5 bases, J shed 8 bases, and the junction held 3 bases outside the gene matches.

This clonotype has ten or more counts. CDR3 nucleotide sequence: TGCAGTGCTGGCTGGACAGGGGGAGAGACCCAGTACTTC. Residues: CSAGWTGGETQYF. This sequence joins TRBV20-1 and TRBJ2-5, with 10 bases fitting TRBD1. V was clipped by 5 bases and J by 4 bases; unmatched bases: 4. This CDR3 contains 13 residues. The germline CDR1 and CDR2 sequences are DFQATT and SNEGSKA (reference sequence).

Ten or more counts support this clonotype. CDR3 DNA: TGTGCCAGCAGTGGCCCTCCAGGGGGAGGAGAGACCCAGTACTTC. Protein product: CASSGPPGGGETQYF. The V and J genes are TRBV6-1 and TRBJ2-5, with D maybe TRBD1 (7 bases). This CDR3 comprises 15 residues. V lost 4 bases and J 4 bases, leaving 16 bases between the germline ends. Germline loops: CDR1 MNHNS, CDR2 SASEGT.

Ten or more counts support this clonotype. The CDR3 DNA follows: TGCAGCGTGGGACAGGGCGCGTCCTACGAGCAGTACTTC. This codes for CSVGQGASYEQYF. The rearrangement uses TRBV29-1 and TRBJ2-7; 9 bases align to TRBD1. The CDR3 is 13 residues long. Trimming at V came to 6 bases and at J to 1 base, leaving 4 bases not matched to a gene. The V gene's germline CDR1 is SQVTM and CDR2 ANQGSEA.

There are many counts of this clonotype. The chain employs TRBV6-2 or TRBV6-3 and TRBJ1-2; D perhaps matches TRBD1 (6 bases). The CDR3 runs 14 residues. Trimming stripped 6 bases from V and 0 bases from J, with 11 bases between. Germline V gives CDR1 MNHEY, CDR2 SVGEGT. The CDR3 here is CASRLRTANYGYTF. The CDR3 DNA is TGTGCCAGCAGGCTCAGGACAGCTAACTATGGCTACACCTTC.

The gene calls are TRBV6-2 or TRBV6-3 and TRBJ2-7; 15 nucleotides agree with TRBD2. CDR1 and CDR2 from the germline V gene are MNHEY and SVGEGT. The CDR3 totals 16 residues. V dropped 6 bases and J dropped 5; count of bases not matched to a gene: 8. CDR3 sequence (DNA): TGTGCCAGCAGCCTGGGACTAGCGGGAGGATGGAACGAGCAGTACTTC. It is translated as CASSLGLAGGWNEQYF.

This clonotype was recorded many times. The CDR3 spells CASSLWTGGETQYF. The CDR3 DNA reads as TGTGCCAGCAGCCTATGGACAGGGGGAGAGACCCAGTACTTC. This rearrangement joins TRBV6-1 to TRBJ2-5; TRBD1 matches 10 bases. Germline loops: CDR1 MNHNS, CDR2 SASEGT. Trimming at V came to 6 bases and at J to 4 bases, leaving 5 bases not matched to a gene. The length of the CDR3 is 14 residues.

This clonotype was seen only a few times. V and J are TRBV18 and TRBJ2-3; D might be TRBD1 or TRBD2, each matching 5 bases. Germline-derived CDR1 and CDR2 are KGHSH and LQKENI. Trimming stripped 5 bases from V and 5 bases from J, with 17 bases between. The CDR3 runs 15 residues. The DNA for the CDR3 is TGTGCCAGCTCATCTTGGACTGGTCAGGGAGATACGCAGTATTTT. Residues: CASSSWTGQGDTQYF.

This clonotype appeared many times. The CDR3 loop reads CSARAQGAYGYTF. In nucleotides, the CDR3 is TGCAGTGCTAGGGCGCAGGGGGCCTATGGCTACACCTTC. The chain employs TRBV20-1 and TRBJ1-2; 8 bases align to TRBD1. The germline V gene encodes CDR1 DFQATT and CDR2 SNEGSKA (reference sequence). The ends lost 3 bases at V and 4 bases at J; junction bases unmatched: 4. The CDR3 extends over 13 amino acids.

This clonotype has a count of ten or more. This rearrangement joins TRBV6-5 to TRBJ2-3, with D tentatively TRBD2 (5 bases). The length of the CDR3 is 13 residues. V dropped 0 bases and J dropped 4 bases, with 5 bases sitting between them. Germline CDR1 is MNHEY and CDR2 is SVGAGI. CDR3 region: CASSYSRADTQYF. The CDR3 DNA reads as TGTGCCAGCAGTTACTCGAGGGCAGATACGCAGTATTTT.

This clonotype was seen many times. The chain has TRBV15 and TRBJ2-5, with D unclear. There are 14 residues in the CDR3. Looked up from germline, CDR1 is LNHNV and CDR2 is YYDKDF (reference sequence). V gave up 1 base and J gave up 1 base, with 7 bases separating them. The chain's CDR3 is CATSRGWVQETQYF. As DNA, the CDR3 is TGTGCCACCAGCAGAGGCTGGGTCCAAGAGACCCAGTACTTC.

This chain uses TRBV6-5 with TRBJ1-6; D gene uncertain. The CDR3 totals 16 residues. Trimming took off 4 bases at V and 5 bases at J, with 15 bases between the two ends. Germline CDR1 MNHEY, CDR2 SVGAGI. CDR3 protein: CASSWSGYEHNSPLHF. As DNA, the CDR3 is TGTGCCAGCAGTTGGTCCGGATACGAGCATAATTCACCCCTCCACTTT.

This rearrangement joins TRBV30 to TRBJ2-2; D is uncertain. V was shortened by 1 base and J by 2 bases, with 11 bases between the two germline ends. Germline assignment: CDR1 GTSNPN and CDR2 SVGIG (reference sequence). CDR3 size: 15 residues. CDR3 sequence: CAWSGSSFNTGELFF. The DNA of the CDR3 is TGTGCCTGGAGTGGTAGTAGCTTTAACACCGGGGAGCTGTTTTTT.

As to this clonotype: No conserved phenylalanine or tryptophan is present at the end of the CDR3, so a read error is the likely explanation. It is unclear where the CDR3 begins or ends on the DNA, so no DNA is shown, and the CDR3 is as TCRdb lists it. The chain links TRBV30 to TRBJ1-4. From its first to its last residue, the CDR3 has 13 amino acids. Germline CDR1 reads GTSNPN; CDR2 reads SVGIG (reference sequence). This CDR3 is CAWSPSSGLRRFS.

This clonotype came up many times. J is TRBJ1-1 and V is TRBV29-1, with D hard to call. CDR1 and CDR2 (germline): SQVTM, ANQGSEA. The CDR3 has 12 residues. Trimming cost V 8 bases and J 2 bases, with 12 bases left between them. The CDR3, as DNA: TGCAGCCCGAGCGAGGTCAACACTGAAGCTTTCTTT. This encodes CSPSEVNTEAFF.

This clonotype appeared a few times. The chain links TRBV19 to TRBJ2-2; TRBD2 matches 7 bases. The length of the CDR3 is 12 residues. Germline lookup yields CDR1 LNHDA and CDR2 SQIVND (reference sequence). The V and J ends lost 8 bases and 7 bases, in that order; junction bases with no gene match: 4. The CDR3, as DNA: TGTGCCAGTGGGACGGGGGGCGGGGAGCTGTTTTTT. This encodes CASGTGGGELFF.

This clonotype occurred many times. This chain uses TRBV6-4 with TRBJ1-1, with 10 bases fitting TRBD1. V trimming: 6 bases; J trimming: 4 bases; junction bases outside the gene matches: 5. Germline V CDR1 and CDR2: MRHNA, SNTAGT. This CDR3 is built from 14 residues. CDR3 coding DNA: TGTGCCAGCAGCGGGACAGGGGACGGCACTGAAGCTTTCTTT. This encodes CASSGTGDGTEAFF.

A note on this clonotype: The conserved phenylalanine or tryptophan normally closing the CDR3 is absent here, so this likely arose from a read error. This rearrangement joins TRBV7-8 to TRBJ1-5; TRBD1 aligns across 7 bases. Trimming took 0 bases from V and 4 from J; bases not matched to a gene: 3. CDR3 length equals 15 residues. CDR1 is SGHVS, CDR2 FQNEAQ, per germline. DNA for the CDR3: TGTGCCAGCAGCTTAGCTAGACAGGGAAATCAGCCCCAGCATTAT. It codes for CASSLARQGNQPQHY.

A few counts support this clonotype. The gene calls are TRBV7-9 and TRBJ1-6, with a possible D match to TRBD1 (6 bases). Germline loops: CDR1 SEHNR, CDR2 FQNEAQ (reference sequence). The CDR3 runs to 14 residues. With 0 bases removed from V and 10 bases from J, the gap between germline ends came to 10 bases. Here the CDR3 reads CASSLAGTNSPLHF. The CDR3 DNA is TGTGCCAGCAGCTTAGCCGGGACAAACTCACCCCTCCACTTT.

This clonotype has at least ten counts. V is TRBV27 and J is TRBJ2-7; TRBD1 matches at 7 bases. Trimming took 3 bases from V and 2 from J; bases not matched to a gene: 4. CDR3 length: 14 amino acids. CDR1 is MNHEY, CDR2 SMNVEV, per germline (reference sequence). CDR3 in amino acids: CASSLRGRAYEQYF. DNA for the CDR3: TGTGCCAGCAGTTTGAGGGGGCGAGCCTACGAGCAGTACTTC.

This clonotype was picked up many times. The V call is TRBV27, the J call TRBJ1-2; 8 bases fit TRBD1. Germline CDR1 reads MNHEY; CDR2 reads SMNVEV (reference sequence). The V segment lost 2 bases and the J segment 4 bases; nucleotides outside the gene matches: 12. This CDR3 contains 17 residues. DNA for the CDR3: TGTGCCAGCAGTTTAAGCCGGACAGGGAAGTTATCCTATGGCTACACCTTC. Protein sequence: CASSLSRTGKLSYGYTF.

This clonotype was seen many times. V usage is TRBV2 and J usage is TRBJ1-2; TRBD1 aligns across 7 bases. The CDR3 runs 13 residues. Trimming at V came to 6 bases and at J to 12 bases, leaving 13 bases not matched to a gene. In germline, CDR1 is SNHLY, CDR2 FYNNEI. The CDR3 DNA is TGTGCCAGCAGGGCAGCTTGGACAGGTTTTGACACCTTC. Amino acid sequence: CASRAAWTGFDTF.

V gene TRBV13 combines with J gene TRBJ2-5, with D perhaps TRBD2 (5 bases). With 5 bases removed from V and 2 bases from J, the gap between germline ends came to 18 bases. The CDR3 totals 16 residues. In germline, CDR1 is PRHDT, CDR2 FYEKMQ (reference sequence). This CDR3 reads CASSPRRGGAQETQYF. In nucleotides, the CDR3 is TGTGCCAGCAGCCCAAGACGGGGTGGAGCACAAGAGACCCAGTACTTC.